The 29 T cell receptor beta chains reported below all come from one sample, sequenced in a study of T cells in localized non-small cell lung cancer. Libraries were prepared by immunoSEQ multiplex PCR; TCRdb keeps only in-frame clonotypes and omits some of them. The sample lists some 52,000 clones, more than 80% occurring once. The sample consisted of peripheral blood, taken before any cancer treatment. These receptors were taken from a male donor older than 55 with stage III squamous cell lung carcinoma.

The J gene is TRBJ1-1, the V gene TRBV30; perhaps TRBD1 as D (5 bases). Trimming took 2 bases from V and 3 from J, leaving 10 bases between them. The germline V gene encodes CDR1 GTSNPN and CDR2 SVGIG (reference sequence). The CDR3 sequence is 13 residues long. This CDR3 reads CAWSSGDDTEAFF. CDR3 DNA: TGTGCCTGGAGTTCGGGGGATGACACTGAAGCTTTCTTT.

V is TRBV19 and J is TRBJ2-1; 11 bases fit TRBD2. Germline CDR1 is LNHDA and CDR2 is SQIVND (reference sequence). J was trimmed by 5 bases and V by 8 bases; bases with no gene match: 11. The length of the CDR3 is 16 residues. Here the CDR3 DNA reads TGTGCCAGTGGCTCACTAGCGGGGGCGGGGGACAATGAGCAGTTCTTC. This sequence encodes CASGSLAGAGDNEQFF.

The J gene is TRBJ2-1, the V gene TRBV7-2; a possible D gene is TRBD2 (5 bases). Trimming pared 1 base from V and 3 bases from J, leaving 10 bases between. The CDR3 loop spans 15 amino acids. Germline CDR1 is SGHTA and CDR2 is FQGNSA. As DNA, the CDR3 is TGTGCCAGCAGCTTAGAGTCAGGAGGCTACAATGAGCAGTTCTTC. Translated, it gives CASSLESGGYNEQFF.

This chain links TRBV6-5 with TRBJ2-3; 8 nucleotides match TRBD1. V dropped 5 bases and J dropped 7; count of bases not matched to a gene: 8. The CDR3 has 14 amino acids. The germline CDR1 and CDR2 sequences are MNHEY and SVGAGI. CDR3 protein: CASSVRQGYHTQYF. In DNA, the CDR3 is TGTGCCAGCAGTGTAAGACAGGGGTACCATACGCAGTATTTT.

The chain couples TRBV7-2 to TRBJ2-3; D uncertain. CDR1 and CDR2 (germline): SGHTA, FQGNSA. The CDR3 sequence is 13 residues long. The V end lost 3 bases, the J end lost 1 base, and 5 bases lay between the germline ends. CDR3 sequence (DNA): TGTGCCAGCAGCTTCCGTCGCACAGATACGCAGTATTTT. It codes for CASSFRRTDTQYF. Looking up the rest from reference TRBV7-2 and TRBJ2-3 gives the full variable domain: GAGVSQSPSNKVTEKGKDVELRCDPISGHTALYWYRQSLGQGLEFLIYFQGNSAPDKSGLPSDRFSAERTGGSVSTLTIQRTQQEDSAVYLCASSFRRTDTQYFGPGTRLTVL.

This rearrangement joins TRBV12-5 to TRBJ2-1; weak D call: TRBD2 (6 bases). The CDR3 has 16 residues. V was cut by 3 bases and J by 3 bases, with 15 bases left in between. CDR1 LGHNT and CDR2 FRNRAP come from the germline V gene. The CDR3 is CASGLTPSEDYNEQFF. DNA for the CDR3: TGTGCTAGTGGTTTAACCCCTAGCGAGGACTACAATGAGCAGTTCTTC.

This chain connects TRBV7-9 to TRBJ2-1, with D uncertain. Per the germline V gene, CDR1 is SEHNR and CDR2 is FQNEAQ (reference sequence). This CDR3 spans 15 amino acids. The germline V and J ends were trimmed by 1 base and 0 bases, with 7 bases remaining between them. The CDR3 region is CASSLEWSSYNEQFF. In DNA, the CDR3 is TGTGCCAGCAGCTTAGAGTGGAGCTCCTACAATGAGCAGTTCTTC. Full variable domain (rest looked up from reference TRBV7-9 and TRBJ2-1): DTGVSQNPRHKITKRGQNVTFRCDPISEHNRLYWYRQTLGQGPEFLTYFQNEAQLEKSRLLSDRFSAERPKGSFSTLEIQRTEQGDSAMYLCASSLEWSSYNEQFFGPGTRLTVL.

The rearrangement links TRBV7-3 to TRBJ1-4; possible D gene TRBD1, 5 bases. V was clipped by 1 base and J by 4 bases, with 10 bases between them. This CDR3 is built from 15 residues. Germline V gene sequence: CDR1 SGHTA, CDR2 FQGTGA. CDR3 in amino acids: CASSLRGRSNEKLFF. CDR3 coding DNA: TGTGCCAGCAGCTTAAGGGGACGTAGTAATGAAAAACTGTTTTTT.

This chain connects TRBV9 to TRBJ2-3, with TRBD2 as a possible D gene (5 bases). This CDR3 is built from 15 residues. Deletions cut 4 bases from V and 2 bases from J, with 14 bases between. Per germline, CDR1 SGDLS and CDR2 YYNGEE. For the CDR3, the DNA is TGTGCCAGCAGCCCCCACGACGGGGACACAGATACGCAGTATTTT. This translates into CASSPHDGDTDTQYF. The full variable domain, its missing parts supplied by reference TRBV9 and TRBJ2-3, is DSGVTQTPKHLITATGQRVTLRCSPRSGDLSVYWYQQSLDQGLQFLIQYYNGEERAKGNILERFSAQQFPDLHSELNLSSLELGDSALYFCASSPHDGDTDTQYFGPGTRLTVL.

A single count supports this clone. The V gene is TRBV6-1, the J gene TRBJ1-2; D remains unclear. The CDR3 is made up of 11 amino acids. Trimming left V 6 bases short and J 7 bases short, with 9 bases between. Looked up from germline, CDR1 is MNHNS and CDR2 is SASEGT. CDR3 loop: CASRDTVGYTF. For the CDR3, the DNA is TGTGCCAGCAGGGATACTGTTGGCTACACCTTC.

The chain is built from TRBV5-1 and TRBJ2-3; D is perhaps TRBD2 (6 bases). The CDR3 totals 12 residues. Between the trimmed V and J ends, which lost 4 bases and 10 bases, there was a span of 13 bases. In germline, CDR1 is SGHRS, CDR2 YFSETQ. The CDR3 nucleotides are TGCGCCAGCAGCGGGGACTTACTGGCGCAGTATTTT. The encoded protein is CASSGDLLAQYF.

This chain links TRBV2 with TRBJ2-7; 7 bases map to TRBD1. V trimming: 5 bases; J trimming: 0 bases; junction bases outside the gene matches: 7. The CDR3 spans 15 residues. In germline, CDR1 is SNHLY, CDR2 FYNNEI. The chain's CDR3 is CASSSRQGGSYEQYF. CDR3 nucleotide sequence: TGTGCCAGCAGTTCCAGACAGGGCGGCTCCTACGAGCAGTACTTC.

The rearrangement joins TRBV5-8 to TRBJ1-3, with TRBD1 matching 8 bases. The ends lost 1 base at V and 0 bases at J; junction bases unmatched: 3. The CDR3 runs 16 residues. Germline V gene data show CDR1 as SGHTS and CDR2 as YDEGEE. The CDR3 is CASSLWTGSSGNTIYF. In DNA, the CDR3 is TGTGCCAGCAGCTTGTGGACAGGGAGCTCTGGAAACACCATATATTTT.

Turning to this clone: Within the sample, other DNA sequences also encode this same CDR3. The rearrangement joins TRBV7-2 to TRBJ2-7, with 8 bases identical to TRBD1. Losses at the gene ends were 6 bases for V and 3 bases for J; bases not matched to a gene: 7. Germline values: CDR1 SGHTA, CDR2 FQGNSA. This CDR3 region has 14 residues. The CDR3 sequence: CASSSPGGGYEQYF. CDR3 in DNA: TGTGCCAGCAGTTCACCAGGGGGCGGCTACGAGCAGTACTTC.

The chain joins TRBV4-1 to TRBJ1-5; D gene ambiguous. Deletions cut 3 bases from V and 10 bases from J, with 19 bases between. CDR1 and CDR2 from the germline V gene are MGHRA and YSYEKL. The CDR3 runs to 15 residues. The CDR3 spells CASSHPGRRGQPQHF. The CDR3 DNA follows: TGCGCCAGCAGCCATCCCGGACGCCGGGGTCAACCCCAGCATTTT.

The rearrangement uses TRBV10-3 and TRBJ1-1, with 8 bases that match TRBD1. With V trimmed by 6 bases and J by 5 bases, 8 bases remained unmatched. The length of the CDR3 is 14 residues. CDR1 and CDR2 (germline): ENHRY, SYGVKD. CDR3 coding DNA: TGTGCCATCAGGGGGGACAGGCTAAATACTGAAGCTTTCTTT. This encodes CAIRGDRLNTEAFF.

The chain employs TRBV29-1 and TRBJ2-5; perhaps D is TRBD1 or TRBD2 (6 bases each). Trimming took 4 bases from V and 5 from J, leaving 17 bases between them. The germline V gene encodes CDR1 SQVTM and CDR2 ANQGSEA. The CDR3 sequence is 14 residues long. In nucleotides, the CDR3 is TGCAGCGTTGTAAGGGGGGAGGCGAGTGAGACCCAGTACTTC. Encoded protein: CSVVRGEASETQYF.

V usage is TRBV18 and J usage is TRBJ2-1; TRBD1 is a possible D gene (7 bases). This CDR3 spans 16 amino acids. Germline V CDR1 and CDR2: KGHSH, LQKENI. Trimming stripped 2 bases from V and 9 bases from J, with 20 bases between. CDR3 in DNA: TGTGCCAGCTCACCAACGGCGGGGACAGCCCAGAGTGAGCAGTTCTTC. This translates into CASSPTAGTAQSEQFF.

V is TRBV6-5 and J is TRBJ1-1; tentatively, D is TRBD1 (5 bases). The CDR3 has 16 residues. V was pared by 0 bases and J by 2 bases, with 13 bases between. In germline, CDR1 is MNHEY, CDR2 SVGAGI. CDR3 sequence reads: CASSYSRSGPNTEAFF. The CDR3 bases are TGTGCCAGCAGTTACTCGAGGTCAGGGCCTAACACTGAAGCTTTCTTT.

This clone has more than one count but fewer than ten. The chain combines TRBV27 with TRBJ1-4; unclear D gene. The ends were cut back, 10 bases at V and 3 bases at J, with 18 bases in the middle. Germline V CDR1 and CDR2: MNHEY, SMNVEV (reference sequence). This CDR3 is built from 15 residues. The CDR3 loop is CATSVGPGANEKLFF. CDR3 sequence (DNA): TGTGCCACCTCGGTCGGGCCCGGGGCTAATGAAAAACTGTTTTTT.

The chain links TRBV2 to TRBJ2-3; D unclear. This CDR3 spans 14 amino acids. Germline V CDR1 and CDR2: SNHLY, FYNNEI. V gave up 1 base and J gave up 0 bases, with 5 bases separating them. DNA for the CDR3: TGTGCCAGCAGTGAAGGGCTTAGCACAGATACGCAGTATTTT. Its translation: CASSEGLSTDTQYF.

The genes are TRBV6-5 and TRBJ2-7; 8 bases are shared with TRBD2. The CDR3 is made up of 16 amino acids. V lost 2 bases, J lost 12 bases, and 18 bases stayed unmatched. Germline V lookup: CDR1 MNHEY, CDR2 SVGAGI. CDR3 in DNA: TGTGCCAGCAGTTACCTCACACTAGCGGCGAAGGGAGAGGGGTACTTC. Encoded protein: CASSYLTLAAKGEGYF.

This clone appeared a few times. The chain links TRBV7-9 to TRBJ2-1, with 12 bases identical to TRBD2. The CDR3 totals 18 residues. The V and J ends lost 4 bases and 0 bases, in that order; junction bases with no gene match: 7. Germline V CDR1 and CDR2: SEHNR, FQNEAQ (reference sequence). The DNA of the CDR3 is TGTGCCAGCAGCTCACCGAAGACTAGCGGGAGCTCCTACAATGAGCAGTTCTTC. Its protein product is CASSSPKTSGSSYNEQFF.

The V call is TRBV18, the J call TRBJ2-3, with 14 bases identical to TRBD2. V shed 6 bases and J 4 bases; nucleotides not matched to a gene: 6. In germline, CDR1 is KGHSH, CDR2 LQKENI. The CDR3 runs to 16 residues. CDR3 in amino acids: CASSRGLAGAADTQYF. In nucleotides, the CDR3 is TGTGCCAGCTCGCGGGGACTAGCGGGGGCTGCAGATACGCAGTATTTT.

This chain links TRBV5-1 with TRBJ1-2, with 8 positions matching TRBD1. The CDR3 runs to 13 residues. The trim removed 4 bases at V and 2 bases at J, leaving 1 base unmatched. CDR1 and CDR2 from the germline V gene are SGHRS and YFSETQ. The DNA of the CDR3 is TGCGCCAGCAGCCAGGGGGCAAACTATGGCTACACCTTC. This codes for CASSQGANYGYTF.

This chain uses TRBV28 with TRBJ1-2; D is uncertain. Germline V lookup: CDR1 MDHEN, CDR2 SYDVKM. CDR3 length: 12 amino acids. V was trimmed by 1 base and J by 7 bases, leaving 7 bases between them. In DNA, the CDR3 is TGTGCCAGCAGTTTATTAATGAGTGGCTACACCTTC. It translates to CASSLLMSGYTF.

V gene TRBV5-1 combines with J gene TRBJ1-1; D unresolved. This CDR3 spans 15 amino acids. V was trimmed by 4 bases and J by 1 base, leaving 14 bases between them. Germline loops: CDR1 SGHRS, CDR2 YFSETQ. This CDR3 reads CASSPATSRNTEAFF. Here the CDR3 DNA reads TGCGCCAGCAGCCCTGCGACATCAAGGAACACTGAAGCTTTCTTT.

Ten or more counts support this clone. The CDR3 here is CSDMTGGDYGYTF. The CDR3 DNA reads as TGCAGCGATATGACAGGGGGCGACTATGGCTACACCTTC. The J gene is TRBJ1-2, the V gene TRBV29-1; 10 nucleotides match TRBD1. The germline V gene has CDR1 SQVTM and CDR2 ANQGSEA. The CDR3 has 13 residues. The ends lost 7 bases at V and 3 bases at J; junction bases unmatched: 5.

This chain connects TRBV15 to TRBJ2-1; possibly TRBD2 for D (5 bases). CDR3 length: 16 residues. From germline, CDR1 is LNHNV and CDR2 YYDKDF (reference sequence). V lost 5 bases and J lost 0, with 14 bases in between. CDR3 amino acids: CATSDYSVSSYNEQFF. In DNA form, the CDR3 reads TGTGCCACCAGCGATTATAGCGTAAGCTCCTACAATGAGCAGTTCTTC.